The sequence of this T cell receptor beta chain was determined in a study of blood T cell repertoires in COVID-19. Study details: Samples of COVID-19 (acute and convalescent) were obtained from the United States, Italy and Spain. T cells, B-cell-depleted T cells, or PBMCs provided the cDNA or gDNA that served as material.

V was shortened by 6 bases and J by 4 bases, with 13 bases between the two germline ends. There are 14 residues in the CDR3. From germline, CDR1 is MNHEY and CDR2 SVGEGT. Original handling: Reference gene primer amplification in the assay estimated nucleated cell counts. Assay used: immunoSEQ multiplex PCR; TCRdb lists only in-frame clones, some missing. That table gives V, J and clone size, and the DNA gave D and trimming. The sample yields 150,000 or so clones, roughly 90% seen once. The receptor was isolated from a man aged 45-65 years with acute or convalescent COVID-19. V and J are TRBV6-2 or TRBV6-3 and TRBJ1-5; D is undetermined. Sequencing was done on a sample of peripheral blood. The CDR3 sequence: CASSFRYSNQPQHF. The CDR3 DNA is TGTGCCAGCAGCTTCAGGTATTCGAATCAGCCCCAGCATTTT.